This is a list of T cell receptor beta chains from one sample in a study of shared clonotypes between healthy human individuals. Clones were sequenced by immunoSEQ multiplex PCR, and TCRdb holds only the in-frame ones, with some missing. The sample lists around 2,000,000 clones; approximately 95% were seen once. Material for sequencing was naive CD8+ T cells sorted from blood. The receptors shown here come from a man between 18 and 35 years old in good health. Both conserved end residues are part of each CDR3. The D gene is left open where the match is weak. Size values are once, few and many counts, or a class for expanded clones, and some rows have none.

D: -; size: -; V: TRBV7-2; J: TRBJ2-1; DNA: TGTGCCAGCAGCTTAAGCCTTCACAATGAGCAGTTCTTC; CDR3: CASSLSLHNEQFF
D: -; size: -; V: TRBV10-3; J: TRBJ2-3; DNA: TGTGCCATCAGTGATTGGCAGCAAGGGACAGATACGCAGTATTTT; CDR3: CAISDWQQGTDTQYF
D: -; size: -; V: TRBV7-9; J: TRBJ1-1; DNA: TGTGCCAGCAGCCAGACAGAGGGAGAAGCTTTCTTT; CDR3: CASSQTEGEAFF
D: TRBD1; size: -; V: TRBV4-1; J: TRBJ1-1; DNA: TGCGCCAGCAGCCAATCGCCAGGGGGCGCGGCTGAAGCTTTCTTT; CDR3: CASSQSPGGAAEAFF
D: TRBD2; size: -; V: TRBV5-1; J: TRBJ2-1; DNA: TGCGCCAGCAGCTTTGGAGGTATAGCGGGGGGCTACAATGAGCAGTTCTTC; CDR3: CASSFGGIAGGYNEQFF
D: TRBD1; size: once; V: TRBV6-5; J: TRBJ2-7; DNA: TGTGCCAGCAGCCGGAGAACGACAGGGAACGAGCAGTACTTC; CDR3: CASSRRTTGNEQYF
D: -; size: -; V: TRBV7-9; J: TRBJ2-7; DNA: TGTGCCAGCAGCTTAGCGGGAGTGGGCGAGCAGTACTTC; CDR3: CASSLAGVGEQYF
D: -; size: -; V: TRBV29-1; J: TRBJ1-4; DNA: TGCAGCGTTGAATCAGGTCTTGGTGGTGAAAAACTGTTTTTT; CDR3: CSVESGLGGEKLFF
D: TRBD2; size: -; V: TRBV7-9; J: TRBJ2-2; DNA: TGTGCCAACCCGGCGGGGGGATCGAACACCGGGGAGCTGTTTTTT; CDR3: CANPAGGSNTGELFF
D: -; size: -; V: TRBV4-1; J: TRBJ2-2; DNA: TGCGCCAGCAGCCAAATAACCGGGGAGCTGTTTTTT; CDR3: CASSQITGELFF
D: TRBD1; size: -; V: TRBV9; J: TRBJ1-2; DNA: TGTGCCAGCAGCCTCGGGACAGGGGAAGCGGGCCCCTATGGCTACACCTTC; CDR3: CASSLGTGEAGPYGYTF
D: TRBD1; size: -; V: TRBV13; J: TRBJ2-7; DNA: TGTGCCAGCAGCGACCGTGGACAGGGGGACTACGAGCAGTACTTC; CDR3: CASSDRGQGDYEQYF
D: -; size: -; V: TRBV2; J: TRBJ2-7; DNA: TGTGCCAGCAGTCCGCTCGCGGGGCTCTCCTACGAGCAGTACTTC; CDR3: CASSPLAGLSYEQYF
D: TRBD2; size: -; V: TRBV7-9; J: TRBJ2-1; DNA: TGTGCCAGCAGCGATGGGACTAGCGGGATAGGTAATGAGCAGTTCTTC; CDR3: CASSDGTSGIGNEQFF
D: -; size: -; V: TRBV29-1; J: TRBJ2-2; DNA: TGCACGTATTTGGGGCCAGGAGCGAACACCGGGGAGCTGTTTTTT; CDR3: CTYLGPGANTGELFF
D: TRBD1; size: -; V: TRBV5-4; J: TRBJ1-6; DNA: TGTGCCAGCAGCTTCTTAGGGGGCTATTCACCCCTCCACTTT; CDR3: CASSFLGGYSPLHF
D: -; size: -; V: TRBV6-4; J: TRBJ2-7; DNA: TGTGCCAGCAGGAAGGACAGTGTGGCCTACGAGCAGTACTTC; CDR3: CASRKDSVAYEQYF
D: -; size: -; V: TRBV5-5; J: TRBJ2-7; DNA: TGTGCCAGCAGCATTGAGCGGGCCTCAGTGAACGAGCAGTACTTC; CDR3: CASSIERASVNEQYF
D: -; size: -; V: TRBV6-5; J: TRBJ2-3; DNA: TGTGCCAGCAGTTCACAGGGTTCGACCTTAGATACGCAGTATTTT; CDR3: CASSSQGSTLDTQYF
D: -; size: -; V: TRBV29-1; J: TRBJ2-5; DNA: TGCAGCGTTCGACGCCCTGCCGAGACCCAGTACTTC; CDR3: CSVRRPAETQYF
D: TRBD1; size: -; V: TRBV13; J: TRBJ1-1; DNA: TGTGCCAGCAGCTTACGACAGGGGCCGAACACTGAAGCTTTCTTT; CDR3: CASSLRQGPNTEAFF
D: -; size: -; V: TRBV5-4; J: TRBJ1-6; DNA: TGTGCCAGCAGCTTGTCTAGCTCCTATAATTCACCCCTCCACTTT; CDR3: CASSLSSSYNSPLHF
D: -; size: -; V: TRBV6-1; J: TRBJ2-7; DNA: TGTGCCAGCAGTGAAGATATAGGATACGAGCAGTACTTC; CDR3: CASSEDIGYEQYF
D: -; size: -; V: TRBV27; J: TRBJ1-5; DNA: TGTGCCAGCAGTCTAGGGACGTCTAATCAGCCCCAGCATTTT; CDR3: CASSLGTSNQPQHF
D: -; size: -; V: TRBV10-2; J: TRBJ2-7; DNA: TGCGCCAGCAGTGAGTCGTTACGGTCCGAGCAGTACTTC; CDR3: CASSESLRSEQYF
D: TRBD2; size: -; V: TRBV7-9; J: TRBJ2-1; DNA: TGTGCCAGCAGCTTACGCGCGTCTAGCGGTCACAATGAGCAGTTCTTC; CDR3: CASSLRASSGHNEQFF
D: -; size: once; V: TRBV2; J: TRBJ2-7; DNA: TGTGCCAGCAACTCCCCACGAGGGGGGTCCAACGAGCAGTACTTC; CDR3: CASNSPRGGSNEQYF
D: -; size: once; V: TRBV19; J: TRBJ2-7; DNA: TGTGCCAGTAGTATTGCGGCAGGGGAGGTCGAGCAGTACTTC; CDR3: CASSIAAGEVEQYF
D: -; size: -; V: TRBV5-6; J: TRBJ2-3; DNA: TGTGCCAGCAGCTTGGGAGCGTCCAGGAATACGCAGTATTTT; CDR3: CASSLGASRNTQYF
D: -; size: -; V: TRBV5-1; J: TRBJ2-7; DNA: TGCGCCAGCAGCTTGGATAGGTTCTCCTACGAGCAGTACTTC; CDR3: CASSLDRFSYEQYF
D: -; size: -; V: TRBV4-1; J: TRBJ2-3; DNA: TGCGCCAGCAGCCACCCACCCGGACAGTTAATCACAGATACGCAGTATTTT; CDR3: CASSHPPGQLITDTQYF
D: -; size: -; V: TRBV21-1; J: TRBJ1-3; DNA: TGTGCCAGCAGCAAGGCTCCTACAGGGGGCGCTGGAAACACCATATATTTT; CDR3: CASSKAPTGGAGNTIYF
D: TRBD1; size: -; V: TRBV7-2; J: TRBJ1-2; DNA: TGTGCCAGCAGCTTAGAAGGGACAGGGCTTGGCTACACCTTC; CDR3: CASSLEGTGLGYTF
D: TRBD2; size: -; V: TRBV4-1; J: TRBJ2-7; DNA: TGCGCCAGCAGCCCGGAAGCGGGAGCAACCGGCGAGCAGTACTTC; CDR3: CASSPEAGATGEQYF
D: -; size: -; V: TRBV29-1; J: TRBJ2-7; DNA: TGCAGCGTTGGGGGCAGAGAGTACGAGCAGTACTTC; CDR3: CSVGGREYEQYF
D: -; size: -; V: TRBV6-5; J: TRBJ2-1; DNA: TGTGCCAGCAGCGTCGACACCATACAATACAATGAGCAGTTCTTC; CDR3: CASSVDTIQYNEQFF
D: -; size: -; V: TRBV28; J: TRBJ1-1; DNA: TGTGCCAGCAGTTTATTCATTCTCTCCACTGAAGCTTTCTTT; CDR3: CASSLFILSTEAFF
D: -; size: -; V: TRBV7-6; J: TRBJ2-2; DNA: TGTGCCAGCAGCTTAGTCCCGCTGCGGGAGAACACCGGGGAGCTGTTTTTT; CDR3: CASSLVPLRENTGELFF
D: TRBD2; size: -; V: TRBV27; J: TRBJ2-7; DNA: TGTGCCAGCAGTCCATACTCTAGCGGGAGTTCCTACGAGCAGTACTTC; CDR3: CASSPYSSGSSYEQYF
D: TRBD1; size: few; V: TRBV6-5; J: TRBJ1-5; DNA: TGTGCCAGCAGTACGACAGGGCTCAATCAGCCCCAGCATTTT; CDR3: CASSTTGLNQPQHF
D: -; size: -; V: TRBV6-5; J: TRBJ1-2; DNA: TGTGCCAGCAGTTACTTCTCGCAGTCTCCTGTCGGCTACACCTTC; CDR3: CASSYFSQSPVGYTF
D: TRBD2; size: -; V: TRBV19; J: TRBJ2-7; DNA: TGTGCCAGTAGTATGGACCTGGCTAGCGGGATCTACGAGCAGTACTTC; CDR3: CASSMDLASGIYEQYF
D: -; size: -; V: TRBV5-6; J: TRBJ2-1; DNA: TGTGCCAGCAGCGCATACGTTAATGAGCAGTTCTTC; CDR3: CASSAYVNEQFF
D: TRBD1; size: -; V: TRBV30; J: TRBJ2-2; DNA: TGTGCCTGGGGGGAACAGGGGGGCCCCGGGGAGCTGTTTTTT; CDR3: CAWGEQGGPGELFF
D: TRBD1; size: -; V: TRBV13; J: TRBJ1-2; DNA: TGTGCCAGCAGCTTTTCCGGGACAGGGACTACGATGGGTGGCTACACCTTC; CDR3: CASSFSGTGTTMGGYTF
D: -; size: -; V: TRBV6-5; J: TRBJ2-3; DNA: TGTGCCAGCAGTTACTACCAGGGATCGGCCGCAGATACGCAGTATTTT; CDR3: CASSYYQGSAADTQYF
D: -; size: -; V: TRBV9; J: TRBJ2-3; DNA: TGTGCCAGCAGCCCCCACGGACTACCCTCCGATACGCAGTATTTT; CDR3: CASSPHGLPSDTQYF